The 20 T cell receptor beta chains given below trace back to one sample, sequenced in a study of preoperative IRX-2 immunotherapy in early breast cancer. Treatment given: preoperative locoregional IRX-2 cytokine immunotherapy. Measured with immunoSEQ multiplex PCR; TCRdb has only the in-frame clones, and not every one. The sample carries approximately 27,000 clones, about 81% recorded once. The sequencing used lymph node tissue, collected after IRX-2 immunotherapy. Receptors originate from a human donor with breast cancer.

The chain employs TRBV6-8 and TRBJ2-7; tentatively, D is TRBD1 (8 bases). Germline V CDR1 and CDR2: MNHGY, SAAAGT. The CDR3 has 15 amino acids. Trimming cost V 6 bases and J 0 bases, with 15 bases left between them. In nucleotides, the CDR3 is TGTGCCAGCAGCATTAACAGGGGGGGCTCCTACGAGCAGTACTTC. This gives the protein CASSINRGGSYEQYF.

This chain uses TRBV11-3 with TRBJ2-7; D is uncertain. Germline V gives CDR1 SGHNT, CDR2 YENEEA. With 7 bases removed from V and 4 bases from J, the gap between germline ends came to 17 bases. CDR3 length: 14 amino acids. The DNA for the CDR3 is TGTGCCAGCACAAAGACGGGCGGTCGGTACGAGCAGTACTTC. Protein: CASTKTGGRYEQYF.

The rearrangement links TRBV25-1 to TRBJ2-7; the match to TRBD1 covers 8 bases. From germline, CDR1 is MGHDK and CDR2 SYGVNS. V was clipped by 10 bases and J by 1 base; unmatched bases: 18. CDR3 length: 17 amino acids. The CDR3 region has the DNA TGTGCCATCCTGCGACCAACAGGGACAGGCGATTCCTACGAGCAGTACTTC. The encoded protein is CAILRPTGTGDSYEQYF.

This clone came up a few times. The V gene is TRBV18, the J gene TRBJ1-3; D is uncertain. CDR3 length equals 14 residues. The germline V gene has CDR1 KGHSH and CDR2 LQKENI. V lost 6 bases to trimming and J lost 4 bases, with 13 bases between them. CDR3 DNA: TGTGCCAGCTCCGGCTACGACGGCGGAAACACCATATATTTT. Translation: CASSGYDGGNTIYF.

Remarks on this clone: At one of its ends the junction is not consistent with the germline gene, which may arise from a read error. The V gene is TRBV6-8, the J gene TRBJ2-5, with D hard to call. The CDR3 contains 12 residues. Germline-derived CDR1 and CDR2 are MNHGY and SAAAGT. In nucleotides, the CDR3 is TGTGCCATCAGTGCTGGTAGAGAGACCCAGTACTTC. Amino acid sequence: CAISAGRETQYF.

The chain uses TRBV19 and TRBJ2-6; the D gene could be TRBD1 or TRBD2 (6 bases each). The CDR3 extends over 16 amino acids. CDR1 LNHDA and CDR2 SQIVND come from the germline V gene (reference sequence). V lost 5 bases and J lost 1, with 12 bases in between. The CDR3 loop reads CASSLPGASGANVLTF. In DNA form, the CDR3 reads TGTGCCAGTAGTCTACCGGGGGCGTCTGGGGCCAACGTCCTGACTTTC.

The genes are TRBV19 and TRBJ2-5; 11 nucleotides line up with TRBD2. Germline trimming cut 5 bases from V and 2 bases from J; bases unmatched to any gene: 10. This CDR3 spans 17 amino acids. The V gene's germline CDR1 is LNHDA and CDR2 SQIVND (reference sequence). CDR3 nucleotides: TGTGCCAGTAGTCCTAAGGGACTAGCGGCACGTCAAGAGACCCAGTACTTC. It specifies CASSPKGLAARQETQYF.

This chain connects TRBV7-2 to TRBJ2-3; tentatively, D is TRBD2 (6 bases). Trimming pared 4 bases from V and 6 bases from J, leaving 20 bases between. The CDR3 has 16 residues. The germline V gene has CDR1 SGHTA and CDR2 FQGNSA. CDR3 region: CASSSGLARFGDTQYF. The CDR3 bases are TGTGCCAGCAGCTCGGGCCTAGCGAGATTCGGTGATACGCAGTATTTT.

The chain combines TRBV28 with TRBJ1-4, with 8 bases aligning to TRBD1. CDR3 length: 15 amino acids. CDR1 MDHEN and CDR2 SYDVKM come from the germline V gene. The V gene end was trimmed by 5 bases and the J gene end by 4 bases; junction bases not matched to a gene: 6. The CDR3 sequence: CASSAAGGRNEKLFF. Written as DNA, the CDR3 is TGTGCCAGCAGTGCCGCAGGGGGCCGTAATGAAAAACTGTTTTTT.

CDR3 region: CASSYSRGSTEAFF. The CDR3 DNA reads TGTGCCAGCAGTTACTCGCGGGGAAGCACTGAAGCTTTCTTT. The genes are TRBV6-8 and TRBJ1-1; no clear D. The CDR3 is 14 amino acids. Germline CDR1 is MNHGY and CDR2 is SAAAGT. V shed 0 bases and J shed 4 bases, with 9 bases lying between them.

CDR3 region: CASSPIGSPTNEKLFF. Written as DNA, the CDR3 is TGTGCCAGCTCACCGATTGGGTCCCCAACTAATGAAAAACTGTTTTTT. This chain uses TRBV18 with TRBJ1-4; D not certain. The V and J ends lost 3 bases and 0 bases respectively, with 11 bases between them. Germline CDR1 KGHSH, CDR2 LQKENI. The CDR3 runs to 16 residues.

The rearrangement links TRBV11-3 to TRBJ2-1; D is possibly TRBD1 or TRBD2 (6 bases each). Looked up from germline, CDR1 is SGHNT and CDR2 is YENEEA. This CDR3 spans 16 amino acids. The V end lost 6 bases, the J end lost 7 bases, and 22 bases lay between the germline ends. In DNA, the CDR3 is TGTGCCAGCAGTCGCGAGGTCCGGGGGCGGGGAAATGAGCAGTTCTTC. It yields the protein CASSREVRGRGNEQFF.

CDR3: CASSEGRGRTDTQYF. For the CDR3, the DNA is TGTGCCAGCAGTGAGGGCAGGGGGAGAACAGATACGCAGTATTTT. The chain couples TRBV9 to TRBJ2-3; TRBD1 aligns across 7 bases. V gave up 5 bases and J gave up 3 bases; unmatched junction bases: 9. The germline V gene has CDR1 SGDLS and CDR2 YYNGEE. The CDR3 is 15 amino acids. Full variable domain (outside the CDR3, taken from reference TRBV9 and TRBJ2-3): DSGVTQTPKHLITATGQRVTLRCSPRSGDLSVYWYQQSLDQGLQFLIQYYNGEERAKGNILERFSAQQFPDLHSELNLSSLELGDSALYFCASSEGRGRTDTQYFGPGTRLTVL.

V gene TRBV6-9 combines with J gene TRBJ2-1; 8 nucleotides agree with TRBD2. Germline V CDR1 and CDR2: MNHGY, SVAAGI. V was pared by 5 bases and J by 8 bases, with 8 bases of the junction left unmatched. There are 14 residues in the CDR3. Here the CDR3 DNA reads TGTGCCAGCAGTGGACTAGCCGCCGGCGATGAGCAGTTCTTC. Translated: CASSGLAAGDEQFF.

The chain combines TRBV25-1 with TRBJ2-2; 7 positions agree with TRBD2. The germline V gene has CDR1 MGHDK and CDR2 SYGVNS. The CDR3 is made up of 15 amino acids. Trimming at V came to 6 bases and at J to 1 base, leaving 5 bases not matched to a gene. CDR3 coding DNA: TGTGCCAGCAGGAGCGGGACGGAGAACACCGGGGAGCTGTTTTTT. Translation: CASRSGTENTGELFF. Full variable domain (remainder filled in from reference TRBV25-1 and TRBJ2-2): EADIYQTPRYLVIGTGKKITLECSQTMGHDKMYWYQQDPGMELHLIHYSYGVNSTEKGDLSSESTVSRIRTEHFPLTLESARPSHTSQYLCASRSGTENTGELFFGEGSRLTVL.

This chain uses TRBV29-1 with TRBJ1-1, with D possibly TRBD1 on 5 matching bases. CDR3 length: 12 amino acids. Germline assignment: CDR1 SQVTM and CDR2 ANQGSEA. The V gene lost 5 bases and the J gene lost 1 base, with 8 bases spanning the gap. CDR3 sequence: CSVWGSNTEAFF. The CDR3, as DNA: TGCAGCGTTTGGGGGTCGAACACTGAAGCTTTCTTT. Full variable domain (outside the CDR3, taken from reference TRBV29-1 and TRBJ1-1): SAVISQKPSRDICQRGTSLTIQCQVDSQVTMMFWYRQQPGQSLTLIATANQGSEATYESGFVIDKFPISRPNLTFSTLTVSNMSPEDSSIYLCSVWGSNTEAFFGQGTRLTVV.

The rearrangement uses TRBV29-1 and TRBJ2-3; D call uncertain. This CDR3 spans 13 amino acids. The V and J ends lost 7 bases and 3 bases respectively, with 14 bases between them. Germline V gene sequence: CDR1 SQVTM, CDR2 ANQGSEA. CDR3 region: CSASTWETDTQYF. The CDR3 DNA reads TGCAGCGCCTCGACCTGGGAAACAGATACGCAGTATTTT.

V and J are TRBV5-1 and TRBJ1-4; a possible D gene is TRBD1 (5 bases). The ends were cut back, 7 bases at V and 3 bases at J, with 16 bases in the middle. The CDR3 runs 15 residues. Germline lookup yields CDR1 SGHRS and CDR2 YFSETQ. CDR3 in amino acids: CASHQGTGPNEKLFF. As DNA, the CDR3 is TGCGCCAGCCACCAGGGAACGGGCCCTAATGAAAAACTGTTTTTT.

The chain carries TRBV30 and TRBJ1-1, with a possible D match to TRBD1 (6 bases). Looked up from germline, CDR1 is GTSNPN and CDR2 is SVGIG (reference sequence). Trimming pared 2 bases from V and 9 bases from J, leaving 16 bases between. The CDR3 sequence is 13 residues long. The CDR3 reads CAWSSPMTGKAFF. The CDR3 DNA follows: TGTGCCTGGAGTAGCCCTATGACAGGTAAAGCTTTCTTT.

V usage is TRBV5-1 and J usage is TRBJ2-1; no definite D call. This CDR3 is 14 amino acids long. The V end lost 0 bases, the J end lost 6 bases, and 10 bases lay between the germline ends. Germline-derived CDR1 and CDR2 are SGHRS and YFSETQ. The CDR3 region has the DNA TGCGCCAGCAGCTTGGCCAATGGGTTCAATGAGCAGTTCTTC. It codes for CASSLANGFNEQFF.